Shown below are 17 T cell receptor beta chains from a single sample sequenced in a study of blood T cell repertoires in COVID-19. Profiling relied on immunoSEQ multiplex PCR, and the TCRdb table lists in-frame clones only, not all of them. The sample includes tens of thousands of clones, roughly 90% of them seen just once. The sequencing input was peripheral blood. Source of these receptors: a woman aged 80 or over with active COVID-19.

The rearrangement joins TRBV9 to TRBJ2-3; D remains unclear. Germline CDR1 reads SGDLS; CDR2 reads YYNGEE. This CDR3 comprises 15 residues. Trimming removed 0 bases at V and 2 bases at J, with 10 bases between. CDR3 amino acids: CASSVGANPTDTQYF. DNA of the CDR3: TGTGCCAGCAGCGTAGGCGCGAACCCCACAGATACGCAGTATTTT. Looking up the rest from reference TRBV9 and TRBJ2-3 gives the full variable domain: DSGVTQTPKHLITATGQRVTLRCSPRSGDLSVYWYQQSLDQGLQFLIQYYNGEERAKGNILERFSAQQFPDLHSELNLSSLELGDSALYFCASSVGANPTDTQYFGPGTRLTVL.

The chain links TRBV3-1 (or the pseudogene TRBV3-2) to TRBJ2-5; D uncertain. With 4 bases removed from V and 4 bases from J, the gap between germline ends came to 4 bases. In germline, CDR1 is LGHDT, CDR2 YNNKEL (reference sequence). The CDR3 has 11 amino acids. The CDR3 loop reads CASSPGETQYF. The CDR3 DNA is TGTGCCAGCAGCCCAGGAGAGACCCAGTACTTC.

The gene calls are TRBV9 and TRBJ1-3; TRBD1 matches 7 bases. The CDR3 is made up of 16 amino acids. V lost 0 bases and J lost 0; bases outside the gene matches: 3. CDR1 is SGDLS and CDR2 is YYNGEE in the germline V gene. CDR3 DNA: TGTGCCAGCAGCGTAGAGGCAGGGGGCTCTGGAAACACCATATATTTT. It encodes CASSVEAGGSGNTIYF.

The chain is built from TRBV5-6 and TRBJ2-6; D might be TRBD1 (5 bases). Trimming shortened V by 0 bases and J by 5 bases, and 9 bases separated the two germline ends. This CDR3 contains 15 residues. Per germline, CDR1 SGHDT and CDR2 YYEEEE. CDR3 amino acids: CASSLEGVRANVLTF. CDR3 bases: TGTGCCAGCAGCTTGGAAGGGGTCCGGGCCAACGTCCTGACTTTC.

V usage is TRBV5-1 and J usage is TRBJ2-3; 9 bases agree with TRBD1. Germline trimming cut 0 bases from V and 4 bases from J; bases unmatched to any gene: 6. Per germline, CDR1 SGHRS and CDR2 YFSETQ. CDR3 size: 16 residues. The CDR3 spells CASSLGDRVLPDTQYF. The CDR3 DNA sequence: TGCGCCAGCAGCTTGGGGGACAGGGTGTTACCAGATACGCAGTATTTT.

The chain recombines TRBV4-2 with TRBJ2-7, with TRBD2 matching over 8 bases. V lost 1 base and J lost 2; bases outside the gene matches: 1. This CDR3 has 14 residues. The germline gives CDR1 LGHNA, CDR2 YNFKEQ. CDR3 sequence: CASSQAGGTYEQYF. In DNA, the CDR3 is TGTGCCAGCAGCCAAGCGGGGGGGACCTACGAGCAGTACTTC.

The V gene is TRBV7-9, the J gene TRBJ2-2; D is ambiguous. V was pared by 5 bases and J by 2 bases, with 21 bases between. CDR1 and CDR2 from the germline V gene are SEHNR and FQNEAQ (reference sequence). The CDR3 runs to 18 residues. The CDR3 loop is CASSPTPSSTGNTGELFF. In DNA, the CDR3 is TGTGCCAGCAGCCCCACCCCCTCTAGTACGGGTAACACCGGGGAGCTGTTTTTT.

V usage is TRBV6-5 and J usage is TRBJ1-1, with D possibly matching TRBD1 (5 bases). V lost 5 bases and J lost 3, with 13 bases in between. CDR3 size: 14 residues. Germline-derived CDR1 and CDR2 are MNHEY and SVGAGI. The CDR3, as DNA: TGTGCCAGCAGTCCTACCCTGACAGACACTGAAGCTTTCTTT. Encoded protein: CASSPTLTDTEAFF.

This clone was seen a single time. The V and J genes are TRBV3-1 (or the pseudogene TRBV3-2) and TRBJ2-7; D is perhaps TRBD1 (6 bases). Germline CDR1 is LGHDT and CDR2 is YNNKEL (reference sequence). The CDR3 is 14 amino acids. Trimming removed 3 bases from V and 5 bases from J, with 14 bases in between. The CDR3 region is CASSQLDRRNEQYF. The CDR3, as DNA: TGTGCCAGCAGCCAGTTAGACAGGCGGAACGAGCAGTACTTC.

This clone was observed a single time. This sequence joins TRBV4-2 and TRBJ2-6; 8 positions match TRBD2. This CDR3 contains 20 residues. Per the germline V gene, CDR1 is LGHNA and CDR2 is YNFKEQ. V dropped 4 bases and J dropped 0; count of bases not matched to a gene: 14. For the CDR3, the DNA is TGTGCCAGCAGCCCCACCGCAGGGGCGGGGGGATACTCTGGGGCCAACGTCCTGACTTTC. Translated, it gives CASSPTAGAGGYSGANVLTF.

The gene calls are TRBV4-3 and TRBJ2-7, with D possibly being TRBD1 (6 bases). The CDR3 extends over 13 amino acids. The V end lost 2 bases, the J end lost 8 bases, and 13 bases lay between the germline ends. Germline lookup yields CDR1 LGHNA and CDR2 YSLEER. This CDR3 is CASSQSTGAKQYF. The CDR3 DNA is TGCGCCAGCAGCCAATCGACAGGAGCCAAGCAGTACTTC.

This rearrangement joins TRBV11-2 to TRBJ1-1, with 7 bases fitting TRBD1. This CDR3 comprises 15 residues. Per the germline V gene, CDR1 is SGHAT and CDR2 is FQNNGV. The trim removed 3 bases at V and 3 bases at J, leaving 7 bases unmatched. The CDR3 is CASSFLGRGDTEAFF. The CDR3 DNA reads TGTGCCAGCAGCTTTCTGGGCAGGGGGGACACTGAAGCTTTCTTT.

CDR3 loop: CSGWSLAGGAKSDTQYF. CDR3 sequence (DNA): TGCAGCGGTTGGTCCCTAGCCGGGGGGGCGAAATCAGATACGCAGTATTTT. The V call is TRBV29-1, the J call TRBJ2-3; the match to TRBD2 covers 8 bases. The CDR3 length is 17 residues. Trimming cost V 7 bases and J 4 bases; bases outside gene matches: 19. The germline gives CDR1 SQVTM, CDR2 ANQGSEA.

The genes are TRBV6-5 and TRBJ2-3, with a tentative D call TRBD1 (5 bases). This CDR3 spans 15 amino acids. V lost 2 bases to trimming and J lost 1 base, with 10 bases between them. Germline values: CDR1 MNHEY, CDR2 SVGAGI. CDR3 protein: CASSYQGLGTDTQYF. CDR3 bases: TGTGCCAGCAGTTACCAGGGTTTGGGCACAGATACGCAGTATTTT.

The genes are TRBV18 and TRBJ2-4, with TRBD2 matching 7 bases. CDR1 is KGHSH and CDR2 is LQKENI in the germline V gene. CDR3 size: 14 residues. V lost 1 base, J lost 4 bases, and 1 base stayed unmatched. CDR3 sequence reads: CASSPQGGKNIQYF. The CDR3, as DNA: TGTGCCAGCTCACCACAGGGAGGGAAAAACATTCAGTACTTC.

The chain is built from TRBV10-2 and TRBJ2-5; 8 bases agree with TRBD1. V gave up 6 bases and J gave up 4 bases; unmatched junction bases: 4. This CDR3 region has 13 residues. The germline V gene encodes CDR1 WSHSY and CDR2 SAAADI. CDR3 nucleotides: TGCGCCAGCAGGAAGACAGGGGTAGAGACCCAGTACTTC. Amino acid sequence: CASRKTGVETQYF.

In its sample, this clone was seen once. The chain has TRBV7-6 and TRBJ2-2; 7 nucleotides agree with TRBD1. This CDR3 comprises 16 residues. V dropped 1 base and J dropped 5; count of bases not matched to a gene: 7. Germline V CDR1 and CDR2: SGHVS, FNYEAQ. DNA of the CDR3: TGTGCCAGCAGCTTAGTCGGGACAGACCTTACCGGGGAGCTGTTTTTT. Protein sequence: CASSLVGTDLTGELFF.